These 30 T cell receptor beta chains originate from one sample sequenced in a study of T-cell reconstitution after alpha-beta-depleted transplantation in children. This sample's TCRbeta library carried unique molecular identifier barcodes. TCRdb called the PCR reads again in MiXCR, with one record for every CDR3 protein. The sample contains 200,000 to 300,000 distinct CDR3 sequences, about 26% of which appear only once. The input for sequencing was PBMCs, taken before TCRalphabeta/CD19-depleted stem cell transplant. The receptor source for this set is a girl aged 2 to 9 with Fanconi anemia, due to receive a stem cell transplant.

The chain recombines TRBV28 with TRBJ2-3; the match to TRBD2 covers 9 bases. The germline gives CDR1 MDHEN, CDR2 SYDVKM. Trimming at V came to 3 bases and at J to 4 bases, leaving 5 bases not matched to a gene. The CDR3 totals 15 residues. Here the CDR3 DNA reads TGTGCCAGCAGTTTGGCGGGGGGGCCTCCAGATACGCAGTATTTT. The encoded protein is CASSLAGGPPDTQYF.

This clonotype was observed a few times. The chain joins TRBV28 to TRBJ2-3; 9 nucleotides align to TRBD2. This CDR3 is 16 amino acids long. Germline-derived CDR1 and CDR2 are MDHEN and SYDVKM. V lost 3 bases, J lost 6 bases, and 10 bases stayed unmatched. As DNA, the CDR3 is TGTGCCAGCAGTTTCCTCCTAGCGGGAAGGGATGATACGCAGTATTTT. Protein sequence: CASSFLLAGRDDTQYF. Using reference TRBV28 and TRBJ2-3 for the parts outside the CDR3, the full variable domain is DVKVTQSSRYLVKRTGEKVFLECVQDMDHENMFWYRQDPGLGLRLIYFSYDVKMKEKGDIPEGYSVSREKKERFSLILESASTNQTSMYLCASSFLLAGRDDTQYFGPGTRLTVL.

On this clonotype: A much larger clonotype is one base distant, so this may be a read error. The V and J genes are TRBV29-1 and TRBJ2-6; the D gene is possibly TRBD1 (5 bases). CDR1 is SQVTM, CDR2 ANQGSEA, per germline. The V end lost 3 bases, the J end lost 2 bases, and 5 bases lay between the germline ends. CDR3 length equals 13 residues. CDR3 sequence reads: CSVDRAGANVLTF. The CDR3, as DNA: TGCAGCGTTGACAGGGCTGGGGCCAACGTCCTGACTTTC.

This clonotype was detected only a few times. The genes are TRBV4-1 and TRBJ2-7, with a tentative D call TRBD2 (6 bases). The length of the CDR3 is 15 residues. From germline, CDR1 is MGHRA and CDR2 YSYEKL. V lost 10 bases and J 4 bases, leaving 23 bases between the germline ends. The CDR3 sequence: CAITTKGTQSYEQYF. In DNA form, the CDR3 reads TGCGCCATCACTACCAAAGGGACTCAATCTTACGAGCAGTACTTC.

The chain combines TRBV20-1 with TRBJ2-1, with TRBD2 matching over 8 bases. In germline, CDR1 is DFQATT, CDR2 SNEGSKA (reference sequence). This CDR3 region has 13 residues. V lost 7 bases, J lost 5 bases, and 7 bases stayed unmatched. CDR3 sequence reads: CSVDGGGHNEQFF. CDR3 coding DNA: TGCAGTGTTGACGGGGGGGGTCACAATGAGCAGTTCTTC.

A few counts support this clonotype. The chain joins TRBV4-2 to TRBJ2-1, with a weak D call TRBD1 (6 bases). V was cut by 3 bases and J by 0 bases, with 12 bases left in between. This CDR3 has 16 amino acids. From germline, CDR1 is LGHNA and CDR2 YNFKEQ. Here the CDR3 DNA reads TGTGCCAGCAGCCAGGAGCAGGGGCCCTCCTACAATGAGCAGTTCTTC. Its protein product is CASSQEQGPSYNEQFF.

The gene calls are TRBV15 and TRBJ2-7; 10 nucleotides align to TRBD1. This CDR3 comprises 14 residues. Germline V CDR1 and CDR2: LNHNV, YYDKDF (reference sequence). Unmatched junction bases numbered 5, after V lost 3 bases and J lost 6 bases. The CDR3 loop reads CATSSVGTGVEQYF. CDR3 sequence (DNA): TGTGCCACCAGCAGTGTCGGGACAGGGGTCGAGCAGTACTTC.

The sample holds many counts of this clonotype. V and J are TRBV29-1 and TRBJ2-2; a weak D match, TRBD1 (5 bases). CDR1 is SQVTM, CDR2 ANQGSEA, per germline. V was clipped by 5 bases and J by 7 bases, with 14 bases between them. This CDR3 region has 13 residues. CDR3 residues: CSVTRASDGELFF. The CDR3 DNA follows: TGCAGCGTTACCAGGGCTTCGGACGGGGAGCTGTTTTTT.

The table lists this clonotype with many counts. J is TRBJ2-1 and V is TRBV12-3 or TRBV12-4, with D tentatively TRBD1 or TRBD2 (6 bases each). The CDR3 consists of 14 residues. Trimming took off 6 bases at V and 5 bases at J, with 14 bases between the two ends. The CDR3 bases are TGTGCCAGCAGCCCCGGGGGCATTGACAATGAGCAGTTCTTC. This sequence encodes CASSPGGIDNEQFF.

This clonotype has a count of ten or more. V gene TRBV10-3 combines with J gene TRBJ1-2; 8 nucleotides line up with TRBD1. Trimming took 9 bases from V and 5 from J; bases not matched to a gene: 17. Germline assignment: CDR1 ENHRY and CDR2 SYGVKD. The CDR3 has 16 residues. The CDR3 protein is CAIRPATGDKGYGYTF. CDR3 in DNA: TGTGCCATTCGACCAGCGACAGGGGATAAAGGATATGGCTACACCTTC.

The chain links TRBV5-1 to TRBJ2-1; 10 bases are shared with TRBD2. V lost 0 bases and J lost 0; bases outside the gene matches: 6. CDR1 and CDR2 from the germline V gene are SGHRS and YFSETQ. The CDR3 totals 18 residues. The DNA for the CDR3 is TGCGCCAGCAGCTTGGTGGCTAGCGGGGGTAGCTCCTACAATGAGCAGTTCTTC. Protein: CASSLVASGGSSYNEQFF.

This clonotype has more than one count but fewer than ten. The V gene is TRBV10-3, the J gene TRBJ2-2; 9 bases line up with TRBD1. Losses at the gene ends were 6 bases for V and 1 base for J; bases not matched to a gene: 6. Germline V gene sequence: CDR1 ENHRY, CDR2 SYGVKD. The CDR3 sequence is 16 residues long. The CDR3 nucleotides are TGTGCCATCAGAGGCCCGGGACAGGGGAACACCGGGGAGCTGTTTTTT. Protein product: CAIRGPGQGNTGELFF.

This clonotype was observed a handful of times. The chain has TRBV29-1 and TRBJ2-3; D may be TRBD1 (5 bases). Germline V CDR1 and CDR2: SQVTM, ANQGSEA. The CDR3 is made up of 13 amino acids. V was clipped by 4 bases and J by 2 bases, with 10 bases between them. CDR3 bases: TGCAGCGTTGCCAGGGTAACCACAGATACGCAGTATTTT. It codes for CSVARVTTDTQYF.

In this sample, this clonotype turned up many times. This chain uses TRBV29-1 with TRBJ2-5; possibly TRBD1 for D (6 bases). Germline assignment: CDR1 SQVTM and CDR2 ANQGSEA. The CDR3 consists of 13 residues. V lost 2 bases and J 3 bases, leaving 10 bases between the germline ends. The CDR3 loop reads CSVESDREETQYF. The CDR3 DNA reads as TGCAGCGTTGAATCGGACAGAGAAGAGACCCAGTACTTC.

V is TRBV7-3 and J is TRBJ2-4, with D possibly being TRBD2 (6 bases). The CDR3 covers 15 residues. V was clipped by 5 bases and J by 0 bases, with 11 bases between them. Germline values: CDR1 SGHTA, CDR2 FQGTGA. CDR3 loop: CASSQPGLAKNIQYF. The DNA of the CDR3 is TGTGCCAGCAGCCAACCGGGACTAGCCAAAAACATTCAGTACTTC.

The chain recombines TRBV24-1 with TRBJ1-2, with D maybe TRBD1 (6 bases). The CDR3 has 13 residues. V lost 3 bases to trimming and J lost 5 bases, with 9 bases between them. Germline V lookup: CDR1 KGHDR, CDR2 SFDVKD. The CDR3 loop is CATSDTGSYGYTF. The CDR3 DNA sequence: TGTGCCACCAGTGATACAGGGTCTTATGGCTACACCTTC.

This clonotype was seen a handful of times. The chain carries TRBV29-1 and TRBJ2-5; 12 bases are shared with TRBD2. CDR1 is SQVTM, CDR2 ANQGSEA, per germline. Losses at the gene ends were 7 bases for V and 1 base for J; bases not matched to a gene: 7. This CDR3 has 15 amino acids. CDR3 amino acids: CSARLAGVPQETQYF. The CDR3 nucleotides read TGCAGCGCCCGACTAGCGGGGGTACCCCAAGAGACCCAGTACTTC. The variable domain in full, with the rest retrieved from reference TRBV29-1 and TRBJ2-5, is SAVISQKPSRDICQRGTSLTIQCQVDSQVTMMFWYRQQPGQSLTLIATANQGSEATYESGFVIDKFPISRPNLTFSTLTVSNMSPEDSSIYLCSARLAGVPQETQYFGPGTRLLVL.

The chain is built from TRBV18 and TRBJ2-3; TRBD1 is a possible D gene (5 bases). The CDR3 extends over 14 amino acids. V was cut by 3 bases and J by 5 bases, with 12 bases left in between. From germline, CDR1 is KGHSH and CDR2 LQKENI. CDR3 in amino acids: CASSPQGFGDTQYF. The CDR3 DNA is TGTGCCAGCTCACCTCAGGGATTCGGAGATACGCAGTATTTT.

This clonotype has only a few counts. The chain joins TRBV29-1 to TRBJ2-1; tentatively, D is TRBD1 or TRBD2 (5 bases each). Germline V gene lookup returns CDR1 SQVTM and CDR2 ANQGSEA. The CDR3 covers 12 residues. Trimming left V 0 bases short and J 8 bases short, with 8 bases between. The CDR3 sequence is CSVEEGEYEQFF. The CDR3 DNA is TGCAGCGTTGAAGAAGGGGAGTATGAGCAGTTCTTC.

Only one count was recorded for this clonotype. This chain uses TRBV12-3 or TRBV12-4 with TRBJ2-2; TRBD2 matches at 7 bases. The CDR3 covers 15 residues. The V segment lost 3 bases and the J segment 4 bases; nucleotides outside the gene matches: 5. Here the CDR3 DNA reads TGTGCCAGCAGTTTTACGGCGGGGGTCACCGGGGAGCTGTTTTTT. This gives the protein CASSFTAGVTGELFF.

In its sample, this clonotype was seen many times. The V and J genes are TRBV7-2 and TRBJ2-1; D is undetermined. Germline CDR1 SGHTA, CDR2 FQGNSA. Trimming removed 3 bases from V and 0 bases from J, with 9 bases in between. CDR3 length: 15 amino acids. The CDR3 region is CASSFDVSSYNEQFF. In nucleotides, the CDR3 is TGTGCCAGCAGCTTCGACGTGAGCTCCTACAATGAGCAGTTCTTC.

This clonotype was seen ten or more times. The CDR3 coding sequence is TGTGCCAGCAGCCAAAGGACTAGCGGGGTCTCCTACGAGCAGTACTTC. This codes for CASSQRTSGVSYEQYF. The rearrangement joins TRBV7-3 to TRBJ2-7, with 12 nucleotides matching TRBD2. After removal of 5 bases from V and 0 bases from J, the junction contained 5 bases not matched to a gene. Germline V gene lookup returns CDR1 SGHTA and CDR2 FQGTGA. The CDR3 is made up of 16 amino acids.

This clonotype was seen at least ten times. The chain employs TRBV20-1 and TRBJ1-2; D unclear. Per the germline V gene, CDR1 is DFQATT and CDR2 is SNEGSKA (reference sequence). The CDR3 consists of 18 residues. The V and J ends lost 0 bases and 5 bases respectively, with 25 bases between them. The CDR3: CSARDLDTYSAPNYGYTF. The CDR3 coding sequence is TGCAGTGCTAGAGATCTCGATACGTATTCAGCTCCGAATTATGGCTACACCTTC.

This clonotype has only a few counts. The V call is TRBV27, the J call TRBJ2-7; 10 positions match TRBD1. CDR3 length: 15 amino acids. Germline lookup yields CDR1 MNHEY and CDR2 SMNVEV (reference sequence). With 2 bases clipped from V and 5 bases from J, the junction kept 6 bases outside the gene matches. The CDR3 sequence: CASSLVGTGVHEQYF. In DNA, the CDR3 is TGTGCCAGCAGTTTAGTCGGGACAGGGGTCCACGAGCAGTACTTC.

The genes are TRBV20-1 and TRBJ1-1; no definite D call. Trimming shortened V by 4 bases and J by 2 bases, and 5 bases separated the two germline ends. The CDR3 is made up of 11 amino acids. CDR1 and CDR2 from the germline V gene are DFQATT and SNEGSKA (reference sequence). Here the CDR3 reads CSATFNTEAFF. The CDR3 DNA is TGCAGTGCTACCTTCAACACTGAAGCTTTCTTT.

The CDR3 DNA follows: TGCAGTGCTAGAGGGGAGGACAGGGTTCTGTTAGGCAATCAGCCCCAGCATTTT. This gives the protein CSARGEDRVLLGNQPQHF. The rearrangement links TRBV20-1 to TRBJ1-5; TRBD1 agrees at 8 bases. The CDR3 is 18 amino acids. Germline values: CDR1 DFQATT, CDR2 SNEGSKA (reference sequence). Trimming took 1 base from V and 2 from J; bases not matched to a gene: 13.

This clonotype has at least ten counts. The rearrangement joins TRBV5-1 to TRBJ1-5; D gene uncertain. Trimming took 0 bases from V and 7 from J, leaving 8 bases between them. This CDR3 spans 13 amino acids. In germline, CDR1 is SGHRS, CDR2 YFSETQ. CDR3 nucleotides: TGCGCCAGCAGCTTGGACCCGGGACAGCCCCAGCATTTT. Translation: CASSLDPGQPQHF.

Concerning this clonotype itself: At one of its ends the junction is not consistent with the germline gene, which may arise from a read error. V gene TRBV20-1 combines with J gene TRBJ2-7, with 8 bases matching TRBD2. The CDR3 runs to 17 residues. The germline V gene has CDR1 DFQATT and CDR2 SNEGSKA (reference sequence). CDR3 DNA: TGCTGTGCTAGTGAGTGGCCGCCGGGACTAGTCGACTCCGAGCAGTACTTC. Translated, it gives CCASEWPPGLVDSEQYF.

This clonotype was seen many times. The chain is built from TRBV7-8 and TRBJ2-2; D gene unclear. The CDR3 loop spans 17 amino acids. The ends were cut back, 5 bases at V and 1 base at J, with 17 bases in the middle. Germline CDR1 reads SGHVS; CDR2 reads FQNEAQ. CDR3 region: CASSVPVIEENTGELFF. The DNA of the CDR3 is TGTGCCAGCAGCGTCCCGGTAATAGAGGAGAACACCGGGGAGCTGTTTTTT.

This clonotype was recorded at least ten times. The chain joins TRBV6-1 to TRBJ1-2; tentative D call: TRBD1 (6 bases). The CDR3 is 14 amino acids. Germline-derived CDR1 and CDR2 are MNHNS and SASEGT. The V gene lost 5 bases and the J gene lost 2 bases, with 12 bases spanning the gap. The CDR3 protein is CASSRDRLNYGYTF. CDR3 bases: TGTGCCAGCAGTCGTGACAGGTTAAACTATGGCTACACCTTC.